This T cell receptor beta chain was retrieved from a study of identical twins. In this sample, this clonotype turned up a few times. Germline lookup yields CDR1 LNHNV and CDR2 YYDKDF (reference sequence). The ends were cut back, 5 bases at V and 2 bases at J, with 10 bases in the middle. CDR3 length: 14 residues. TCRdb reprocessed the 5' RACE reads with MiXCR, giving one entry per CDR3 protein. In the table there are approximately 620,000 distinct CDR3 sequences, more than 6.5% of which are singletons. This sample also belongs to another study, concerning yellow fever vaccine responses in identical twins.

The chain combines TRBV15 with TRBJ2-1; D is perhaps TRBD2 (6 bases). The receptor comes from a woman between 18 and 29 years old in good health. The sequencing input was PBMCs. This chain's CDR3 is CATSEEGPYNEQFF. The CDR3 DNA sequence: TGTGCCACCAGCGAGGAGGGTCCCTACAATGAGCAGTTCTTC.